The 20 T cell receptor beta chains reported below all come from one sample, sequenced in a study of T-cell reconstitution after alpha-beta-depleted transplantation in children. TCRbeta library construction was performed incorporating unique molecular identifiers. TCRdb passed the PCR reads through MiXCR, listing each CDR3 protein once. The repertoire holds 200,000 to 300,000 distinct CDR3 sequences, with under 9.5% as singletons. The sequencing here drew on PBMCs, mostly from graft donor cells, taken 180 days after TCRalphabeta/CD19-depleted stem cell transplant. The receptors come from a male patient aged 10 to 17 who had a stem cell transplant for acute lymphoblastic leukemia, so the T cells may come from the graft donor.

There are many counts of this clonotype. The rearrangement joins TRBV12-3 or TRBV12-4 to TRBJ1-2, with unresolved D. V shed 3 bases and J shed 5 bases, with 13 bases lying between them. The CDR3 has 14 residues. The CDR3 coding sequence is TGTGCCAGCAGTTTCAAGAGTAGGTTTTATGGCTACACCTTC. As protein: CASSFKSRFYGYTF.

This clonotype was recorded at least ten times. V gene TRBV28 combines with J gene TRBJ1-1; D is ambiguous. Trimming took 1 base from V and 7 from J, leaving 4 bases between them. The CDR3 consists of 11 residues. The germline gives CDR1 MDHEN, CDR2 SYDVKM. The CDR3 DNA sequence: TGTGCCAGCAGTTTATCCGGTGAAGCTTTCTTT. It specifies CASSLSGEAFF.

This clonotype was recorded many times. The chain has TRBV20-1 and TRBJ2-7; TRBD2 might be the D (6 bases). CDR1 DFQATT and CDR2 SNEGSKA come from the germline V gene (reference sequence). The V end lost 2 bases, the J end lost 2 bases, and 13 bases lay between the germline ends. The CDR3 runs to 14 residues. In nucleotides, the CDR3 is TGCAGTGCTAGATCAGGGCGGGGAACCTACGAGCAGTACTTC. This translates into CSARSGRGTYEQYF.

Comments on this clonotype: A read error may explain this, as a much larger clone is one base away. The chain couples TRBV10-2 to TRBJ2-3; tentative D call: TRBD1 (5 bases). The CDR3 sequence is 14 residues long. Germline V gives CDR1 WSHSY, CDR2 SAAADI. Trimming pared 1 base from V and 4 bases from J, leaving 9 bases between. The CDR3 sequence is CASSEFLGADTQYF. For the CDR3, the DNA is TGCGCCAGCAGTGAGTTCCTAGGGGCAGATACGCAGTATTTT.

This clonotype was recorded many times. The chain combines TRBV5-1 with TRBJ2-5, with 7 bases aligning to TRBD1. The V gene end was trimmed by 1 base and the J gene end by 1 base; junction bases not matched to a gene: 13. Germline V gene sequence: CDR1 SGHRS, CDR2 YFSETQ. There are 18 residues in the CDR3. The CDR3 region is CASSLSLLPQGSQETQYF. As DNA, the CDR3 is TGCGCCAGCAGCTTGTCATTGCTGCCACAGGGGAGCCAAGAGACCCAGTACTTC.

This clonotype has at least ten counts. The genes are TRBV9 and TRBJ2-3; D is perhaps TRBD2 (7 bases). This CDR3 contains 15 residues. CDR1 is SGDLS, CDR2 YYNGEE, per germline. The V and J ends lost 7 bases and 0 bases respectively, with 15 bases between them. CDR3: CASGSGGPSTDTQYF. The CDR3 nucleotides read TGTGCCAGCGGTTCGGGGGGCCCTAGCACAGATACGCAGTATTTT.

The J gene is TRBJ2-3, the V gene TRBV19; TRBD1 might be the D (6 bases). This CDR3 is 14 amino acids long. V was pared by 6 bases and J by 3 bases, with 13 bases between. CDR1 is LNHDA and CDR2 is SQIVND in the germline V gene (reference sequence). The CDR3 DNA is TGTGCCAGTAGCCCCACCGGACAGACAGATACGCAGTATTTT. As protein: CASSPTGQTDTQYF.

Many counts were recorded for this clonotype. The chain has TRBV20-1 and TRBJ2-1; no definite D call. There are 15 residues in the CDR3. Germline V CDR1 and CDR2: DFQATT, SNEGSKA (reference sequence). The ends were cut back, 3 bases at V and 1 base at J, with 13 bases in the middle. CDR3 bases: TGCAGTGCTAGCCCCCAGACCGGATCCTACAATGAGCAGTTCTTC. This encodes CSASPQTGSYNEQFF.

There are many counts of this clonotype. CDR3 sequence reads: CASSLDGGPSTDTQYF. DNA for the CDR3: TGTGCCAGCAGTTTAGATGGGGGACCTAGCACAGATACGCAGTATTTT. The chain carries TRBV12-3 or TRBV12-4 and TRBJ2-3; D is possibly TRBD1 or TRBD2 (5 bases each). V shed 1 base and J shed 0 bases, with 11 bases lying between them. The CDR3 is 16 amino acids.

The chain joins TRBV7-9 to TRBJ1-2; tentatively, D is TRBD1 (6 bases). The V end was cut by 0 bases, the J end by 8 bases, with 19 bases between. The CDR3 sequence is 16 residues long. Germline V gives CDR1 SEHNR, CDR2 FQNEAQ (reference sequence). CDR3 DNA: TGTGCCAGCAGCTTAGCCAGACAGGAAAGAAGGCTCGGCTACACCTTC. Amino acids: CASSLARQERRLGYTF.

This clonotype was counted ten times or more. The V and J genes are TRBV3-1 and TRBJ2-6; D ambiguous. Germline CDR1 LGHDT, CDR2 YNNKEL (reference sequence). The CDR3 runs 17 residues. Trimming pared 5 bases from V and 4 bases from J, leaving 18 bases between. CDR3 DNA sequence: TGTGCCAGCAGCTCGACGGGTCCCGGTTTCGGGGCCAACGTCCTGACTTTC. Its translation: CASSSTGPGFGANVLTF.

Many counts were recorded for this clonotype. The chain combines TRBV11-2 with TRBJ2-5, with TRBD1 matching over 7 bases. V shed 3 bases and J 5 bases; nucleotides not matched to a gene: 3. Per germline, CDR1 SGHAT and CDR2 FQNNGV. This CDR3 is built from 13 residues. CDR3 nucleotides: TGTGCCAGCAGCTTTAGGGGGCACGAGACCCAGTACTTC. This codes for CASSFRGHETQYF.

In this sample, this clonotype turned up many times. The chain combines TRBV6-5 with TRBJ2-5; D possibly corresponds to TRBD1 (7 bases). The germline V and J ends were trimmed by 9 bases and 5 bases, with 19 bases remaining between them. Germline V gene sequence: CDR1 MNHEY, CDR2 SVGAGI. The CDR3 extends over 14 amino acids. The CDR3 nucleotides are TGTGCCAGTACGACAGGGAGGATATGGGAGACCCAGTACTTC. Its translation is CASTTGRIWETQYF.

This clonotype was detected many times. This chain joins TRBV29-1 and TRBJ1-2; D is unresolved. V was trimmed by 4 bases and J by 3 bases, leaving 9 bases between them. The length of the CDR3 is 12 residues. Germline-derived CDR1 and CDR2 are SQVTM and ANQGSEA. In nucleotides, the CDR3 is TGCAGCGTTGTGATCCAACACTATGGCTACACCTTC. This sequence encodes CSVVIQHYGYTF.

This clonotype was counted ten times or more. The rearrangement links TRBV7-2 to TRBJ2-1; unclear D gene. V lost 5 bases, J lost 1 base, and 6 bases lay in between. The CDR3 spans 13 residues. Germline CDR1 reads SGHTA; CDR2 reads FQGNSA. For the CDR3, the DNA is TGTGCCAGCAGCCTACGTTCCTACAATGAGCAGTTCTTC. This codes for CASSLRSYNEQFF.

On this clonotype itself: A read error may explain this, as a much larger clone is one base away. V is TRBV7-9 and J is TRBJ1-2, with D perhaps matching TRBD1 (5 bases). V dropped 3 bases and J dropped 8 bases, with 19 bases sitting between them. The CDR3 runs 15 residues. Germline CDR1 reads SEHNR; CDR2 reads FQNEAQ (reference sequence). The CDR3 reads CASSFDLQAVGGYTF. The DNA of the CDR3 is TGTGCCAGCAGCTTTGATCTACAGGCTGTCGGGGGCTACACCTTC.

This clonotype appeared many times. Written as DNA, the CDR3 is TGTGCCAGCAGTGGAACCAGGAGCACCGGGGAGCTGTTTTTT. Translated, it gives CASSGTRSTGELFF. This chain uses TRBV6-1 with TRBJ2-2; D remains ambiguous. Trimming took off 4 bases at V and 4 bases at J, with 10 bases between the two ends. The germline CDR1 and CDR2 sequences are MNHNS and SASEGT. This CDR3 has 14 amino acids.

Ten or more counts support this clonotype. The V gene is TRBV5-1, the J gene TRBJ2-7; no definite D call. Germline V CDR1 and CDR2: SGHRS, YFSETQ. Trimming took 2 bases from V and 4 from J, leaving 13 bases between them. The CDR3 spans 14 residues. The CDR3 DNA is TGCGCCAGCAGCTTACTGTCCGTGGGTTACGAGCAGTACTTC. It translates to CASSLLSVGYEQYF.

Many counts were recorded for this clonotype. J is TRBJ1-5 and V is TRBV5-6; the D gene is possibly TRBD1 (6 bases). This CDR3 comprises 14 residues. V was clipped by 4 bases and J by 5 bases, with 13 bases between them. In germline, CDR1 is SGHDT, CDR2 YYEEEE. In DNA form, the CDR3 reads TGTGCCAGCAGCGGGCGGGGGGGCTATCAGCCCCAGCATTTT. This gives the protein CASSGRGGYQPQHF.

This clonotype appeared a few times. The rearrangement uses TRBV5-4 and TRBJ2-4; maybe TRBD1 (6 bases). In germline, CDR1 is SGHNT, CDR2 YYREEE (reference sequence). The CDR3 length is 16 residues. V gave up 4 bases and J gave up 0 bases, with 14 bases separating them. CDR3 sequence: CASSPQTGLAKNIQYF. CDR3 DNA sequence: TGTGCCAGCAGCCCCCAGACAGGACTAGCCAAAAACATTCAGTACTTC.